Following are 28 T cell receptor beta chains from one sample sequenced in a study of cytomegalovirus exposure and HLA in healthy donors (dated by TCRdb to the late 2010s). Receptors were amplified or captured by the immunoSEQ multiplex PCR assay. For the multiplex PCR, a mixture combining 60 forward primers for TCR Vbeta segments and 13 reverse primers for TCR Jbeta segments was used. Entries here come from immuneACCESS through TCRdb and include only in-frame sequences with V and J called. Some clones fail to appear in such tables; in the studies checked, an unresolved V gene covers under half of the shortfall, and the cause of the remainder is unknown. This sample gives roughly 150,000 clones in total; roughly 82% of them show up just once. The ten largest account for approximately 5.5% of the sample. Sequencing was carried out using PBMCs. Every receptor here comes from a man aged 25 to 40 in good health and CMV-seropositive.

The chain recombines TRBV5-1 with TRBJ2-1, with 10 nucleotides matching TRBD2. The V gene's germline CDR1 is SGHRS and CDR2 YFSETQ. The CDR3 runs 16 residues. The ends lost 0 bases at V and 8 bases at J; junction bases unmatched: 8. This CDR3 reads CASSLDRAGGPDEQFF. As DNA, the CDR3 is TGCGCCAGCAGCTTGGACAGAGCGGGAGGGCCGGATGAGCAGTTCTTC.

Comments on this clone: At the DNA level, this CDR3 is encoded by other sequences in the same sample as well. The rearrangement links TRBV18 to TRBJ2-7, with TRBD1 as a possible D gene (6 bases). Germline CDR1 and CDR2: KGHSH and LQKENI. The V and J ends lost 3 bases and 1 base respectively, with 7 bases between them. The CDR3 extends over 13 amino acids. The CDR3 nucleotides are TGTGCCAGCTCACCCACAGGGTCCTACGAGCAGTACTTC. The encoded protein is CASSPTGSYEQYF.

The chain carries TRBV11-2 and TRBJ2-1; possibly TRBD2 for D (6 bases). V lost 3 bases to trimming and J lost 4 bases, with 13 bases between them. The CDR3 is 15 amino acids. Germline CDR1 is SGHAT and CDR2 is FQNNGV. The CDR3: CASSFTGTGYNEQFF. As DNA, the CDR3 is TGTGCCAGCAGCTTCACCGGGACTGGATACAATGAGCAGTTCTTC.

The CDR3, as DNA: TGTGCCAGCAGCTTAGGCTTGATGATGGGGGGAAATTCACCCCTCCACTTT. Protein product: CASSLGLMMGGNSPLHF. V is TRBV11-2 and J is TRBJ1-6, with D perhaps matching TRBD1 (5 bases). The CDR3 sequence is 17 residues long. V gave up 1 base and J gave up 7 bases, with 17 bases separating them. CDR1 and CDR2 from the germline V gene are SGHAT and FQNNGV.

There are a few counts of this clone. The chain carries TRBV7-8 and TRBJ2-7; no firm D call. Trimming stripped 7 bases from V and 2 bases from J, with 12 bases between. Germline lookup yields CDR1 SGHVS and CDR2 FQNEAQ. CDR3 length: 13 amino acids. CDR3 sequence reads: CASKLEQAYEQYF. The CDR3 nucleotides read TGTGCCAGCAAGTTAGAGCAGGCCTACGAGCAGTACTTC.

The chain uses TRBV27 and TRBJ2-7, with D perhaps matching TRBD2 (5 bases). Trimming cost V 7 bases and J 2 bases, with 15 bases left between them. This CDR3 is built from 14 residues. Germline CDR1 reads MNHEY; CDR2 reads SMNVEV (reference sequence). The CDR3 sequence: CASNSVGATYEQYF. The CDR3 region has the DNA TGTGCCAGCAACTCGGTGGGAGCGACCTACGAGCAGTACTTC.

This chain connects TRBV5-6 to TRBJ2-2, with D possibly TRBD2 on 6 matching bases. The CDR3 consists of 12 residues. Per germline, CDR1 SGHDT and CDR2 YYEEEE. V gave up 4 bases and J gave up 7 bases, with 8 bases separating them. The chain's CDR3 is CASSPGDGELFF. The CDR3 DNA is TGTGCCAGCAGCCCGGGGGACGGGGAGCTGTTTTTT.

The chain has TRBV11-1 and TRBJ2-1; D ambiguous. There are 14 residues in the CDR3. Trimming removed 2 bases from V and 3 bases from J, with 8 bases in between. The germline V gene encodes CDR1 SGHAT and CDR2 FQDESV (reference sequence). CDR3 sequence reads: CASSLLGVYNEQFF. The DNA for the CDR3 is TGTGCCAGCAGCTTACTTGGAGTCTACAATGAGCAGTTCTTC.

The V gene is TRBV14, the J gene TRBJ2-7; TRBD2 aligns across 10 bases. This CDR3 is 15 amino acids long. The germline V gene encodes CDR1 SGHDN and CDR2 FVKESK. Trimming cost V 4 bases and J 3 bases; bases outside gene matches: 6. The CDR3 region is CASSRLLAGSYEQYF. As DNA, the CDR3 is TGTGCCAGCAGCCGGCTACTAGCGGGAAGCTACGAGCAGTACTTC.

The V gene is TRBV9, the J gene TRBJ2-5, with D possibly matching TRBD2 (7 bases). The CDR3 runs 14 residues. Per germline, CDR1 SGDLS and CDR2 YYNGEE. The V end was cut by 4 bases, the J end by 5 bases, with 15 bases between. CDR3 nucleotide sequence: TGTGCCAGCAGCAGTGGGGGGGCCGTTGAGACCCAGTACTTC. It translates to CASSSGGAVETQYF.

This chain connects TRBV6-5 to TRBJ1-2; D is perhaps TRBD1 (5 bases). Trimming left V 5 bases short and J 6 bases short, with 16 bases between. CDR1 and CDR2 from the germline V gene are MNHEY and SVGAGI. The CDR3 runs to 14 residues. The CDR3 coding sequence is TGTGCCAGCAGTCCGCAGGGCAGAGGTCATGGCTACACCTTC. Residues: CASSPQGRGHGYTF.

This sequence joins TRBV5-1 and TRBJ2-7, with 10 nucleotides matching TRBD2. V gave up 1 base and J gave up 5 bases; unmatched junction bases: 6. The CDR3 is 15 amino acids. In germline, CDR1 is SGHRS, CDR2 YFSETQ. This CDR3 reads CASSLISGRINEQYF. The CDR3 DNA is TGCGCCAGCAGCTTGATTAGCGGGAGGATTAACGAGCAGTACTTC.

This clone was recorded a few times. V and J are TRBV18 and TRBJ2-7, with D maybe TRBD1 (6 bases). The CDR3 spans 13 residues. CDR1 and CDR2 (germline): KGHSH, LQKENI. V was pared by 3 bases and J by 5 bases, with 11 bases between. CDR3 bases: TGTGCCAGCTCACCCAAACAGGGAGACGAGCAGTACTTC. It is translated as CASSPKQGDEQYF.

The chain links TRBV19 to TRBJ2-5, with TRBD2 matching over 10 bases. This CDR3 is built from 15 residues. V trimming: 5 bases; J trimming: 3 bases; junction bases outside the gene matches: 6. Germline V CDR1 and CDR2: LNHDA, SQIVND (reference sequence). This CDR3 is CASSEELAGEETQYF. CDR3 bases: TGTGCCAGTAGTGAGGAGCTAGCGGGAGAAGAGACCCAGTACTTC.

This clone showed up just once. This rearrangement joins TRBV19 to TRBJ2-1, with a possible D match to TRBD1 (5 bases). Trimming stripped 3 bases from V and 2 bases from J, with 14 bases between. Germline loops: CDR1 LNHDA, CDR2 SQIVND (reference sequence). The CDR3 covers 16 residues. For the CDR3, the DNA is TGTGCCAGTAGTATTGCTGGCCCAGGGACCTACAATGAGCAGTTCTTC. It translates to CASSIAGPGTYNEQFF.

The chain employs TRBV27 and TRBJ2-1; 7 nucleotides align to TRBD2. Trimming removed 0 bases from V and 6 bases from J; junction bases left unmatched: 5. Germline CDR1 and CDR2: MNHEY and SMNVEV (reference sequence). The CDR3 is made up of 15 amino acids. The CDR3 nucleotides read TGTGCCAGCAGTTTATCGCGGCTAGCGGCCAATGAGCAGTTCTTC. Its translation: CASSLSRLAANEQFF.

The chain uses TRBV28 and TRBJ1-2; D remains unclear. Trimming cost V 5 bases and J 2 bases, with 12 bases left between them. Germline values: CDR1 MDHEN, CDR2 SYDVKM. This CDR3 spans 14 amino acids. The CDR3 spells CASSTLSGNYGYTF. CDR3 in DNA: TGTGCCAGCAGTACCCTTAGCGGGAACTATGGCTACACCTTC.

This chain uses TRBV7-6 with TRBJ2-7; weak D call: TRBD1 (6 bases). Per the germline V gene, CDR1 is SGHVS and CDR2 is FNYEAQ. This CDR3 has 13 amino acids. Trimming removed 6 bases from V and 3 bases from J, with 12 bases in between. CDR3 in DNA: TGTGCCAGCAGGCCCGGACAGTTCTACGAGCAGTACTTC. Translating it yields CASRPGQFYEQYF.

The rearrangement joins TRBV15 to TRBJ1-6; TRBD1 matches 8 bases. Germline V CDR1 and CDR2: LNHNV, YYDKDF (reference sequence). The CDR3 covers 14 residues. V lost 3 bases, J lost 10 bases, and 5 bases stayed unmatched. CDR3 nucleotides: TGTGCCACCAGCAGTAGACAGGGGCAGTCACCCCTCCACTTT. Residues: CATSSRQGQSPLHF.

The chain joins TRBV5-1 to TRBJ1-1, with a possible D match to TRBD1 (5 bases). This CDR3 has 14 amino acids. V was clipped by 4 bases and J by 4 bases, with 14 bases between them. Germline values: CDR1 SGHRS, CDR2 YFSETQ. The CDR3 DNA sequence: TGCGCCAGCAGCCCCGCAGGGTTGGGCACTGAAGCTTTCTTT. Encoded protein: CASSPAGLGTEAFF. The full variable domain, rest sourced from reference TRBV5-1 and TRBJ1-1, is KAGVTQTPRYLIKTRGQQVTLSCSPISGHRSVSWYQQTPGQGLQFLFEYFSETQRNKGNFPGRFSGRQFSNSRSEMNVSTLELGDSALYLCASSPAGLGTEAFFGQGTRLTVV.

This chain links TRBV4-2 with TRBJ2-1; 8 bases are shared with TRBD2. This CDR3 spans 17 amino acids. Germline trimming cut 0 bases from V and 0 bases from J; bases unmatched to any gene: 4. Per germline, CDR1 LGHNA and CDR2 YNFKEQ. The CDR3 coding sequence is TGTGCCAGCAGCCAAGAACCCAGCGGGAGCTCCTACAATGAGCAGTTCTTC. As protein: CASSQEPSGSSYNEQFF.

The CDR3 protein is CASSLEGYNSGTETQYF. The DNA of the CDR3 is TGTGCCAGCAGCTTAGAGGGTTACAATAGCGGGACAGAGACCCAGTACTTC. The chain carries TRBV7-8 and TRBJ2-5; TRBD2 matches 8 bases. V gave up 1 base and J gave up 4 bases; unmatched junction bases: 11. CDR1 and CDR2 from the germline V gene are SGHVS and FQNEAQ. This CDR3 comprises 17 residues.

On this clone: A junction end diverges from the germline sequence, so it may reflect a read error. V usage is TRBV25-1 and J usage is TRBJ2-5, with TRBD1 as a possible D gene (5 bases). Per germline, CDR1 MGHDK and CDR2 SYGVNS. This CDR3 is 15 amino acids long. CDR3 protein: CASSPATAGQETPYF. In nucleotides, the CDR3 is TGTGCCAGCAGCCCCGCGACCGCAGGGCAAGAGACCCCGTACTTC.

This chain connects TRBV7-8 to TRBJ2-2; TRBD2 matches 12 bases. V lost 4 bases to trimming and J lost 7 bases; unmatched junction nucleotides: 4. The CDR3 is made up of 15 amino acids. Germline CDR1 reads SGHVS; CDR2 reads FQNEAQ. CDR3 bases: TGTGCCAGCAGCTCTAGCGGGGGGGCGGTCGGGGAGCTGTTTTTT. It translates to CASSSSGGAVGELFF.

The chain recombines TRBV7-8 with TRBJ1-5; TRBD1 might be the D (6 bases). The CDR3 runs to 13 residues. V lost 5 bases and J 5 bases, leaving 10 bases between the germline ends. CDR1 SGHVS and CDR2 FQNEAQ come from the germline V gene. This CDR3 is CASSLRGHQPQHF. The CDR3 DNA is TGTGCCAGCAGCCTCAGGGGTCATCAGCCCCAGCATTTT.

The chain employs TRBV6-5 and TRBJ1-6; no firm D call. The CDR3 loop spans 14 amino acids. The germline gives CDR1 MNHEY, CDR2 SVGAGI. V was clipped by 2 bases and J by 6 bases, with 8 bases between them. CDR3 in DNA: TGTGCCAGCAGTTACGAAGCTACTAATTCACCCCTCCACTTT. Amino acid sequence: CASSYEATNSPLHF.

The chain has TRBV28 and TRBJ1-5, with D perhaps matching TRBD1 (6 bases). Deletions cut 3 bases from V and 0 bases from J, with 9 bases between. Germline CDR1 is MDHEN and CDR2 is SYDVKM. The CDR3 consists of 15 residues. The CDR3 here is CASSFNRVSNQPQHF. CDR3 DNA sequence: TGTGCCAGCAGTTTTAACAGGGTTAGCAATCAGCCCCAGCATTTT.

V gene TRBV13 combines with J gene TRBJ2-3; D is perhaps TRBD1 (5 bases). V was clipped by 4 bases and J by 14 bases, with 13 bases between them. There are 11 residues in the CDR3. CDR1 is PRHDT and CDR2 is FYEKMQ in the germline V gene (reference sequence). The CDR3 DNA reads TGTGCCAGCAGCTCACCTACAGGTCCGTATTTT. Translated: CASSSPTGPYF.